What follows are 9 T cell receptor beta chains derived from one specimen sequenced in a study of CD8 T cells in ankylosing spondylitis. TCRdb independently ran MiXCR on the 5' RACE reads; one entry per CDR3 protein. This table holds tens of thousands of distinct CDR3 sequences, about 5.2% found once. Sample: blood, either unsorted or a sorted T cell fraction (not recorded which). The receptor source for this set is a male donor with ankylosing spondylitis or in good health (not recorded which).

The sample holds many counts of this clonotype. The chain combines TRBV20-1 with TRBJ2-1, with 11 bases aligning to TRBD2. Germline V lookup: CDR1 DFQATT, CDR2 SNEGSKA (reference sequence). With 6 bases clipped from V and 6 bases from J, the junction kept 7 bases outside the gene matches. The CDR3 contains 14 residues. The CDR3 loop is CSAALAGGFNEQFF. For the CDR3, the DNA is TGCAGTGCGGCTCTAGCGGGGGGTTTCAATGAGCAGTTCTTC.

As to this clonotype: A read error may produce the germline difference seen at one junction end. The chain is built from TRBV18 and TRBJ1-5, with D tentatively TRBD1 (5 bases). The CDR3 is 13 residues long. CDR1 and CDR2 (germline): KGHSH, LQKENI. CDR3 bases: TGTGCCAGCTCACCGACAGAGAATCAGCCCCTGCATTTT. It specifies CASSPTENQPLHF. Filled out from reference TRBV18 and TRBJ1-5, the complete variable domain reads NAGVMQNPRHLVRRRGQEARLRCSPMKGHSHVYWYRQLPEEGLKFMVYLQKENIIDESGMPKERFSAEFPKEGPSILRIQQVVRGDSAAYFCASSPTENQPLHFGDGTRLSIL.

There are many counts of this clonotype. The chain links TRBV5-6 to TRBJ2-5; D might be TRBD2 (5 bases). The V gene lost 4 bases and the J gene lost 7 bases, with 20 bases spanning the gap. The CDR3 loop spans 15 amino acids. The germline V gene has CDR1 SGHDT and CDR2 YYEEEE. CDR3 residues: CASSQSRTGMGTQYF. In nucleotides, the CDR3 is TGTGCCAGCAGCCAATCCCGGACGGGAATGGGGACCCAGTACTTC.

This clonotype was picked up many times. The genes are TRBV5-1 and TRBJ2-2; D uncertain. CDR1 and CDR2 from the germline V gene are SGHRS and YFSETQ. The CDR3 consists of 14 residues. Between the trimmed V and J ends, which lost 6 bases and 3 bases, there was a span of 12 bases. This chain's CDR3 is CASIVQPDTGELFF. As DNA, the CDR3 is TGCGCCAGCATAGTCCAGCCGGACACCGGGGAGCTGTTTTTT.

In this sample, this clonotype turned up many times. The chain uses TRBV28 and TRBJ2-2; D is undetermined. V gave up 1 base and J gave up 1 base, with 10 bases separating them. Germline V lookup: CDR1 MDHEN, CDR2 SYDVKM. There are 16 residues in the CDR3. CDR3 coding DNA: TGTGCCAGCAGTTTATTCGGTTTCGAGAACACCGGGGAGCTGTTTTTT. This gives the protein CASSLFGFENTGELFF. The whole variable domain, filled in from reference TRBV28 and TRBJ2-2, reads DVKVTQSSRYLVKRTGEKVFLECVQDMDHENMFWYRQDPGLGLRLIYFSYDVKMKEKGDIPEGYSVSREKKERFSLILESASTNQTSMYLCASSLFGFENTGELFFGEGSRLTVL.

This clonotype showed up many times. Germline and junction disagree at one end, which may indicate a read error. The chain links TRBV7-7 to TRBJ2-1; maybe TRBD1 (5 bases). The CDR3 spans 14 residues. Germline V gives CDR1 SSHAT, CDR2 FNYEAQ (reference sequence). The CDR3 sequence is CASSSADSGNEQFF. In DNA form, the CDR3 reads TGTGCTAGCAGCTCCGCCGACAGTGGCAATGAGCAGTTCTTC.

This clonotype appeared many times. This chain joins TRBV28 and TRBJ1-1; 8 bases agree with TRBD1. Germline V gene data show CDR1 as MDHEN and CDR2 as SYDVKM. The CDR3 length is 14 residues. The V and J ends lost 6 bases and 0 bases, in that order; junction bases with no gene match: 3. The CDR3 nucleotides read TGTGCCAGCAGGTTCAGGGGGCTGAACACTGAAGCTTTCTTT. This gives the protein CASRFRGLNTEAFF.

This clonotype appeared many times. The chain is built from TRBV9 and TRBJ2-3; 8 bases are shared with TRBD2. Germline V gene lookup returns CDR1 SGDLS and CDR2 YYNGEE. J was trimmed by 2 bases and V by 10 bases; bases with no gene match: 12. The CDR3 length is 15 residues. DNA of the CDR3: TGTGCCGCAGCTAAAGATAGCGGGGCCACAGATACGCAGTATTTT. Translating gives CAAAKDSGATDTQYF.

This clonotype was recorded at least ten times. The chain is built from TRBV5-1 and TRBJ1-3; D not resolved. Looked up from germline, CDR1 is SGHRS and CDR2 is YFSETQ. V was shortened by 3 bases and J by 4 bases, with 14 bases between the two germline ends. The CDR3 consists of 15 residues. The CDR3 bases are TGCGCCAGCAGCTCGGACCCAGCAGGAGGAAACACCATATATTTT. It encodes CASSSDPAGGNTIYF.